This is a list of T cell receptor beta chains from one sample in a study of cytomegalovirus exposure and HLA in healthy donors. Sequencing was performed with immunoSEQ multiplex PCR; in TCRdb, only in-frame clones are kept and a portion is missing. Here the sample spans 75,000 to 100,000 clones, 65% to 85% being singletons. The sequencing sample was made of PBMCs. The receptors were gathered from a man in his forties in good health and CMV-seropositive. Each CDR3 is given with its conserved first and last residue. Fields, in order: J gene, V gene, CDR3 protein.

>TRBJ2-5|TRBV7-9
CASSPTGFQETQYF
>TRBJ2-7|TRBV28
CASSLRILDRIPYEQYF
>TRBJ2-7|TRBV11-2
CASSLKPSAYEQYF
>TRBJ2-5|TRBV4-1
CASSQGIAGGPETQYF
>TRBJ1-5|TRBV18
CASSQGTGSNQPQHF
>TRBJ2-5|TRBV2
CASSEIDVSVETQYF
>TRBJ2-7|TRBV19
CASSWGGSSYEQYF
>TRBJ1-2|TRBV12-2
CASRYRDHGYTF
>TRBJ2-3|TRBV5-1
CASRQGSADTQYF
>TRBJ1-5|TRBV7-6
CASSLSRVGQPQHF
>TRBJ2-2|TRBV19
CASSIGTSRAGELFF
>.|TRBV12-5
CASGGDSLSGEQYF
>TRBJ1-1|TRBV10-3
CAIRLGQGSTEAFF
>TRBJ1-2|TRBV18
CASSQDWGVSPYTF
>TRBJ1-2|TRBV10-2
CASKDRGPYGYTF
>TRBJ2-7|TRBV5-1
CASSQGSYEQYF
>TRBJ1-1|TRBV4-1
CASSQGTGSLTEAFF
>TRBJ2-1|TRBV28
CASRGGLFSYNEQFF
>TRBJ2-7|TRBV7-2
CASSFTGGNYEQYF
>TRBJ1-2|TRBV5-1
CASSSLEGDRGLHGYTF
>TRBJ1-5|TRBV15
CATADPGKEPQHF
>TRBJ1-2|TRBV25-1
CASSESGQGSGYTF
>TRBJ2-3|TRBV9
CASSVGESSTDTQYF
>TRBJ2-7|TRBV7-9
CSSSPRVGGLSDEQYF
>TRBJ2-3|TRBV19
CASRRGEADTQYF
>TRBJ2-1|TRBV2
CASPTSGGFGSYNEQFF
>TRBJ2-3|TRBV9
CASSVVGGGTDTQYF
>TRBJ2-7|TRBV7-7
CASSLEIGGTYEQYF
>TRBJ1-4|TRBV6-1
CASRGGTNEKLFF
>TRBJ2-1|TRBV7-2
CASSPELGIGNEQFF
>TRBJ1-2|TRBV29-1
CSGAQGVGATGYTF
>TRBJ2-5|TRBV28
CASQRDIHRGRQETQYF
>TRBJ2-1|TRBV11-2
CASSLAQGPRREQFF
>TRBJ2-7|TRBV7-9
CASSAGTPSYEQYF
>TRBJ2-6|TRBV5-4
CASSLGVQPAGANVLTF
>TRBJ2-3|TRBV2
CASSRTGDTDTQYF
>TRBJ2-7|TRBV7-9
CASSFAGTSGGGEQYF
>TRBJ1-5|TRBV27
CASSFAGANQPQHF
>TRBJ2-4|TRBV7-2
CASSFEEAKNIQYF
>TRBJ2-2|TRBV30
CAWRGPVNTGELFF
>TRBJ2-3|TRBV5-1
CASSSGRAGGTDTQYF
>TRBJ2-1|TRBV19
CASSGLAGGVRNEQFF
>TRBJ2-5|TRBV9
CASSANQETQYF
>TRBJ2-7|TRBV5-1
CASSLGTGFYEQYF